The T cell receptor beta chain under discussion was sequenced for a study of cytomegalovirus exposure and HLA in healthy donors. The CDR3 has 13 residues. V was trimmed by 6 bases and J by 4 bases, leaving 10 bases between them. In germline, CDR1 is KGHSH, CDR2 LQKENI. This PCR relied on a set of 60 Vbeta primers and 13 Jbeta primers. Sequencing used immunoSEQ multiplex PCR; TCRdb keeps in-frame clones, though not all of them. This table holds 120,000 or so clones, over 60% found once. With respect to this clone: What it binds is not known.

Regarding the study as a whole: Later on, an analysis found that several of the most significant clusters appeared to be linked to common viral pathogens, which included parvovirus B19. Being productive about 87% or about 30% of the time was typical of most TCR beta V segments in an earlier analysis. Immune exposure information comprised only CMV serostatus. There were some public TCRs occurring in many donors, but most TCR sequences were rare.

Source material: PBMCs. The chain employs TRBV18 and TRBJ1-5; D may be TRBD1 (5 bases). This TCR was sampled from a woman between 40 and 50 years old in good health and CMV-seropositive. CDR3 DNA sequence: TGTGCCAGCTCTAGGACACAAAATCAGCCCCAGCATTTT. It translates to CASSRTQNQPQHF.